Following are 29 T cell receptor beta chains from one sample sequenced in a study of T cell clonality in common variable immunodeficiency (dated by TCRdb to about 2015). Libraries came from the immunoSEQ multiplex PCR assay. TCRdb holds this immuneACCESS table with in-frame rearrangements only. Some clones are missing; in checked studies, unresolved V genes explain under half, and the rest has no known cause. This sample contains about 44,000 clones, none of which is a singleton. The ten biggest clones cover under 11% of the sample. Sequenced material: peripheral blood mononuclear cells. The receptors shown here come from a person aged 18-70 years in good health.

The CDR3 loop is CASSGARRITLNSNQPQHF. The CDR3 DNA, read in part, is TGTGCCAGCAGTGGAGCGCGGAGGATAACTCTAAATAGCAATCAGCCC. This chain joins TRBV6-1 and TRBJ1-5, with D unclear. The read gets to within 3 residues of the CDR3 end, and the germline J gene fills in the rest. V lost 4 bases and J 0 bases, leaving 22 bases between the germline ends. Germline V gene data show CDR1 as MNHNS and CDR2 as SASEGT. The CDR3 extends over 19 amino acids.

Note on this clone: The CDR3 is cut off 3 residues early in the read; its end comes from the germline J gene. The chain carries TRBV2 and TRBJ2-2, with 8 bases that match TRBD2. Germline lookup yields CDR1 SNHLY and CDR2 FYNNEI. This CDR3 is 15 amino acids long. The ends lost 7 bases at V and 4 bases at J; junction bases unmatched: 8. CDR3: CASTPGLVGTGELFF. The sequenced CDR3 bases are TGTGCCAGCACCCCGGGACTAGTGGGCACCGGGGAG.

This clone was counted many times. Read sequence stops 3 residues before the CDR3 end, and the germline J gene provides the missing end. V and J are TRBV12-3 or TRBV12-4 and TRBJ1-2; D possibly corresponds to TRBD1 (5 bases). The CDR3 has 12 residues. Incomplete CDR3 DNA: TGTGCCAGCAGTTTAGTCAGGGAGGGC. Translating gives CASSLVREG. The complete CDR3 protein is CASSLVREGYTF.

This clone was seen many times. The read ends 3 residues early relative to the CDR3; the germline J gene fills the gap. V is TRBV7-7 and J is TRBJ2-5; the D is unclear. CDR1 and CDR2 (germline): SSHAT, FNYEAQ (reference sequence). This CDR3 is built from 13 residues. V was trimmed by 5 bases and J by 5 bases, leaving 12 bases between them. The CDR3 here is CASSPRPRETQYF. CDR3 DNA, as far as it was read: TGTGCCAGCAGCCCCCGCCCCCGGGAGACC. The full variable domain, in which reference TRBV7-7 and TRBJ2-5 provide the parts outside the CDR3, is GAGVSQSPRYKVTKRGQDVTLRCDPISSHATLYWYQQALGQGPEFLTYFNYEAQPDKSGLPSDRFSAERPEGSISTLTIQRTEQRDSAMYRCASSPRPRETQYFGPGTRLLVL.

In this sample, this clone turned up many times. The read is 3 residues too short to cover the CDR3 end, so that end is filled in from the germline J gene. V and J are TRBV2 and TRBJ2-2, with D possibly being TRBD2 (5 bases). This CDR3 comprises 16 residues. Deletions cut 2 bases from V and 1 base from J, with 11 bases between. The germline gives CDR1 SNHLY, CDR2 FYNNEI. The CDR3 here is CASSEISSLNTGELFF. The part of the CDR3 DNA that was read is TGTGCCAGCAGTGAAATCTCTAGCCTGAACACCGGGGAG.

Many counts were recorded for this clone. The CDR3 bases that were read are TGTGCCAGCAGCCTAGGACAGGGGGATGGTCAGCCC. This encodes CASSLGQGDGQP. The CDR3 as a whole reads CASSLGQGDGQPQHF. The chain links TRBV7-9 to TRBJ1-5; 10 nucleotides align to TRBD1. The CDR3 goes on 3 residues after the read ends, and that part is filled in from the germline J gene. The CDR3 extends over 15 amino acids. The germline CDR1 and CDR2 sequences are SEHNR and FQNEAQ (reference sequence). V lost 5 bases to trimming and J lost 6 bases; unmatched junction nucleotides: 7.

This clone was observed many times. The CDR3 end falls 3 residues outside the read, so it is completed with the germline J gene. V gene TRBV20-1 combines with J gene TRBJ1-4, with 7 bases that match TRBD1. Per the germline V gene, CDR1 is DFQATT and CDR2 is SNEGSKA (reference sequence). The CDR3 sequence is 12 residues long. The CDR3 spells CSAREQGRKLFF. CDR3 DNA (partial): TGCAGTGCTAGGGAACAGGGGCGGAAA.

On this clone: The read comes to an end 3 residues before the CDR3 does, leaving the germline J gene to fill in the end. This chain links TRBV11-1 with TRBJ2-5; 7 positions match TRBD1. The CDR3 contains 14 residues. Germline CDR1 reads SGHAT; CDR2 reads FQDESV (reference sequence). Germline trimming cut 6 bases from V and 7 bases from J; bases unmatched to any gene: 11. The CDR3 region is CASRTDREVGTQYF. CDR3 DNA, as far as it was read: TGTGCCAGCAGGACCGACAGGGAAGTAGGGACC. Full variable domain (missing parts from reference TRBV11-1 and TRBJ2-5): EAEVAQSPRYKITEKSQAVAFWCDPISGHATLYWYRQILGQGPELLVQFQDESVVDDSQLPKDRFSAERLKGVDSTLKIQPAELGDSAMYLCASRTDREVGTQYFGPGTRLLVL.

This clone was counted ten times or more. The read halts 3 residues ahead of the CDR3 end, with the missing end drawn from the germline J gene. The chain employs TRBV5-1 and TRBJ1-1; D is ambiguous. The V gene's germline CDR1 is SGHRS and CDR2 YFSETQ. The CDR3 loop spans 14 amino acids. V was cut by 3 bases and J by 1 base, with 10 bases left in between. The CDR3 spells CASSSLPGNTEAFF. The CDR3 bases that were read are TGCGCCAGCAGCTCGCTTCCGGGGAACACTGAA.

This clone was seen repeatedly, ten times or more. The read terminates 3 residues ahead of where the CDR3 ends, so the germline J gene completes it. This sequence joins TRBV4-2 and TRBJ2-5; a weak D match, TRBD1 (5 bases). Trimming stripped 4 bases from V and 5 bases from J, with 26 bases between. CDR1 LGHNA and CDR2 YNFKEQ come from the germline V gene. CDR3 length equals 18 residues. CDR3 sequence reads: CASSPDGREGLLVETQYF. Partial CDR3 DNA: TGTGCCAGCAGCCCCGATGGCAGGGAAGGTTTGCTGGTGGAGACC.

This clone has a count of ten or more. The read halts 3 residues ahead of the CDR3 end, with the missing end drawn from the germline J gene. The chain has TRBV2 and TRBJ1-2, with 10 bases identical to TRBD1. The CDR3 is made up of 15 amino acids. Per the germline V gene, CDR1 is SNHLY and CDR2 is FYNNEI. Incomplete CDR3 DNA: TGTGCCACCGGTGGGGGACAGGGGCCTACGGGCGGC. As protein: CATGGGQGPTGG. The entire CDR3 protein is CATGGGQGPTGGYTF.

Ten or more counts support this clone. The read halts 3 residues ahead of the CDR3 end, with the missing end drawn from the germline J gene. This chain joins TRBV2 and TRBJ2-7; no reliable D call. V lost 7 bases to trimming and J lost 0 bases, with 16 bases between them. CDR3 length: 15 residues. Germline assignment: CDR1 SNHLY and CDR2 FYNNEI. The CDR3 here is CASMSEATSSYEQYF. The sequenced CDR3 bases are TGTGCCAGCATGTCTGAGGCAACCAGCTCCTACGAG.

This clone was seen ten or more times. The DNA read from the CDR3 is TGTGCCAGTAGTATCTTGGGGGCCGTTCTGGGC. This translates into CASSILGAVLG. The entire CDR3 is CASSILGAVLGYTF. The rearrangement joins TRBV19 to TRBJ1-2; maybe TRBD1 (6 bases). The CDR3 end lies 3 residues beyond the end of the read and is filled in from the germline J gene. Germline lookup yields CDR1 LNHDA and CDR2 SQIVND (reference sequence). There are 14 residues in the CDR3.

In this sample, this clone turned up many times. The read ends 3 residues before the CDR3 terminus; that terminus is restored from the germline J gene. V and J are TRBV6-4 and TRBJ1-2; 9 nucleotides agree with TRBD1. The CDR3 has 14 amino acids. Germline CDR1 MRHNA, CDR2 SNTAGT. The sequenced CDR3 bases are TGTGCCAGCAGTGAGGGACAGGGCACAGATACC. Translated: CASSEGQGTDT. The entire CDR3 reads CASSEGQGTDTYTF.

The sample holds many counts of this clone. The sequenced part of the CDR3 DNA is TGTGCCAGCAGCAAACAGGCCACCGGGGAG. As protein: CASSKQATGE. The entire CDR3 protein reads CASSKQATGELFF. The V gene is TRBV7-3, the J gene TRBJ2-2, with D possibly being TRBD1 (5 bases). The read finishes 3 residues shy of the CDR3 end, and the germline J gene is used to complete it. Deletions cut 5 bases from V and 4 bases from J, with 8 bases between. Looked up from germline, CDR1 is SGHTA and CDR2 is FQGTGA. The CDR3 loop spans 13 amino acids.

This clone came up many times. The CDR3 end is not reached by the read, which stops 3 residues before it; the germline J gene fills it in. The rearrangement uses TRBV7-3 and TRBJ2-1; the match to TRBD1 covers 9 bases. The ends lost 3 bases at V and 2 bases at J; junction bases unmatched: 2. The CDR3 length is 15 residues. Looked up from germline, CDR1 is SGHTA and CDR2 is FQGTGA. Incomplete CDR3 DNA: TGTGCCAGCAGCTTCACAGGGGGCACCTACAATGAG. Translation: CASSFTGGTYNE. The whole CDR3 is CASSFTGGTYNEQFF.

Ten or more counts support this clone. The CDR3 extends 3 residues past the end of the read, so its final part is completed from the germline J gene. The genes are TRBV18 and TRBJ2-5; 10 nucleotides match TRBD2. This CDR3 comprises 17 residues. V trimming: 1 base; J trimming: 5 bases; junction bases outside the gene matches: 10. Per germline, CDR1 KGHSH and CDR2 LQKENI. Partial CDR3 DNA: TGTGCCAGCTCACCACTGAGCCAGCGGGAGGGCCGTGAGACC. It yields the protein CASSPLSQREGRET. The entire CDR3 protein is CASSPLSQREGRETQYF.

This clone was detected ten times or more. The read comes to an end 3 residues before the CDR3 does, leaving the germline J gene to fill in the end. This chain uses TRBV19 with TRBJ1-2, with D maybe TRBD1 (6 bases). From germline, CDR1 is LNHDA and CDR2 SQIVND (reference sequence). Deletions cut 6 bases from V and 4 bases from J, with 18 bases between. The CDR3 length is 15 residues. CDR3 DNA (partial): TGTGCCAGTAGCGATTGGGGCACAGGGTCCTATGGC. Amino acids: CASSDWGTGSYG. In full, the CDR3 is CASSDWGTGSYGYTF.

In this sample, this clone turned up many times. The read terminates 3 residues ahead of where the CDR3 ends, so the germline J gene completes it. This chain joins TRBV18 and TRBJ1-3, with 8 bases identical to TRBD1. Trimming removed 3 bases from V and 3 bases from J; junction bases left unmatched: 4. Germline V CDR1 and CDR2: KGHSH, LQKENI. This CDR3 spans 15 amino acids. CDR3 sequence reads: CASSPWTGSGNTIYF. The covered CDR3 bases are TGTGCCAGCTCACCCTGGACAGGGAGTGGAAACACC.

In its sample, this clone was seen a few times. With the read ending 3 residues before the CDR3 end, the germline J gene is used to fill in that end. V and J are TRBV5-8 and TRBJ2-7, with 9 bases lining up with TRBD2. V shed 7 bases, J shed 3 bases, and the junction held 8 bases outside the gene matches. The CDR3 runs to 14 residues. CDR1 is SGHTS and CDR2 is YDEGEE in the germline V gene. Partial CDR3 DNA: TGTGCCAGCGGGGGAGCTAGCGGGAACTACGAG. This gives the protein CASGGASGNYE. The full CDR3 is CASGGASGNYEQYF.

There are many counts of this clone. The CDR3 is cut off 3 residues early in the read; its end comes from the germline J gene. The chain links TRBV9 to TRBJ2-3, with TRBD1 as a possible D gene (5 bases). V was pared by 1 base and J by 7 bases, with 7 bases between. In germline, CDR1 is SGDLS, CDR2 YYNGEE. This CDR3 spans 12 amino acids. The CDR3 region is CASSVQGNTQYF. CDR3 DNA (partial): TGTGCCAGCAGCGTACAGGGCAATACG.

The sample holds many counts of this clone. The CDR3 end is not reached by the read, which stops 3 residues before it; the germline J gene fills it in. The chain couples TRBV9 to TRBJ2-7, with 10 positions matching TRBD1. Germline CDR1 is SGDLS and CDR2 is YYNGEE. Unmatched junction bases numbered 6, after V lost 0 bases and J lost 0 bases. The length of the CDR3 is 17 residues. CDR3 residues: CASSVVAGTGDSYEQYF. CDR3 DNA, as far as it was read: TGTGCCAGCAGCGTAGTCGCCGGGACAGGGGACTCCTACGAG.

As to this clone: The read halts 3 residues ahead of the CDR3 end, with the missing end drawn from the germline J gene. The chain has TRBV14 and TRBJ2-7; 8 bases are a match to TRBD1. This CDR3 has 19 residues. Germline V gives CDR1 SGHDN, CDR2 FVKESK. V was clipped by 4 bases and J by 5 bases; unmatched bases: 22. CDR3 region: CASSRSRAWRDPTGDEQYF. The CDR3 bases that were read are TGTGCCAGCAGCCGGAGCCGAGCGTGGCGGGACCCGACAGGGGACGAG.

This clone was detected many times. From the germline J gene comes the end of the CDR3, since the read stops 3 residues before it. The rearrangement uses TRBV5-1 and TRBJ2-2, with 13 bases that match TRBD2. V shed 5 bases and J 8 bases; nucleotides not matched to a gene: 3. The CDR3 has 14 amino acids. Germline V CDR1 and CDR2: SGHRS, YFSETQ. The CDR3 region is CASRPGLAGGELFF. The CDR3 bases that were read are TGCGCCAGCAGACCGGGACTAGCGGGAGGGGAG.

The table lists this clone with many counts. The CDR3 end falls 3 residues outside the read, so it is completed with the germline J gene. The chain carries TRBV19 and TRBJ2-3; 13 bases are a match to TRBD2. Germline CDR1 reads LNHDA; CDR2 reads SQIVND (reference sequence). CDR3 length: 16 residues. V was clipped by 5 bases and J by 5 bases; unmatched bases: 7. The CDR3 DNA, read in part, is TGTGCCAGTAGTGCCCGACTAGCGGGGGGCGTAGATACG. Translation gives CASSARLAGGVDT. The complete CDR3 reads CASSARLAGGVDTQYF. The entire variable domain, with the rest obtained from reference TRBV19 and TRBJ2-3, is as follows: DGGITQSPKYLFRKEGQNVTLSCEQNLNHDAMYWYRQDPGQGLRLIYYSQIVNDFQKGDIAEGYSVSREKKESFPLTVTSAQKNPTAFYLCASSARLAGGVDTQYFGPGTRLTVL.

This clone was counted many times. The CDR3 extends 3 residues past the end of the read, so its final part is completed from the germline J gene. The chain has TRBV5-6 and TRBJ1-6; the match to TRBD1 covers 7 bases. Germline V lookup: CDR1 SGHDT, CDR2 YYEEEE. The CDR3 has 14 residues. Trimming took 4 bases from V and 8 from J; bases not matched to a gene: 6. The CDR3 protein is CASSTGTAYSPLHF. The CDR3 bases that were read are TGTGCCAGCAGCACTGGGACAGCCTATTCACCC.

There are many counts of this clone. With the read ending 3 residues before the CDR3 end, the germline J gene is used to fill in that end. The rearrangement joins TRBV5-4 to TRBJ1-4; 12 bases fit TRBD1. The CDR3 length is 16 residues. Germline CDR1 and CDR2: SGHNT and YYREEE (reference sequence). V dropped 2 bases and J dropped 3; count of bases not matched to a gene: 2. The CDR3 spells CASSFGTGGPNEKLFF. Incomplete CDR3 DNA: TGTGCCAGCAGCTTTGGGACAGGGGGCCCTAATGAAAAA.

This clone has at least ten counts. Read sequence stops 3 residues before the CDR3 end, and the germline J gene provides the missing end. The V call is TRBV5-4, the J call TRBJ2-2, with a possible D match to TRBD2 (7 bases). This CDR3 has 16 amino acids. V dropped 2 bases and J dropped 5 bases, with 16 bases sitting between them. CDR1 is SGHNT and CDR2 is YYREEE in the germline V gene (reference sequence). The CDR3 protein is CASSFFRGAGTGELFF. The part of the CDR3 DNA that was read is TGTGCCAGCAGCTTTTTTCGGGGGGCGGGGACCGGGGAG.

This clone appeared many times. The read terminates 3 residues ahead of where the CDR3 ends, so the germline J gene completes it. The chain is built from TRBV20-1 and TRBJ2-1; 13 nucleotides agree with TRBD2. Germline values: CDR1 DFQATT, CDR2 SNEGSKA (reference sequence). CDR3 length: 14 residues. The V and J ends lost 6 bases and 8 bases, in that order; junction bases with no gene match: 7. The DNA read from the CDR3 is TGCAGTGCGCGACTAGCGGGGGGAGTGGATGAG. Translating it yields CSARLAGGVDE. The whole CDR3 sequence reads CSARLAGGVDEQFF.